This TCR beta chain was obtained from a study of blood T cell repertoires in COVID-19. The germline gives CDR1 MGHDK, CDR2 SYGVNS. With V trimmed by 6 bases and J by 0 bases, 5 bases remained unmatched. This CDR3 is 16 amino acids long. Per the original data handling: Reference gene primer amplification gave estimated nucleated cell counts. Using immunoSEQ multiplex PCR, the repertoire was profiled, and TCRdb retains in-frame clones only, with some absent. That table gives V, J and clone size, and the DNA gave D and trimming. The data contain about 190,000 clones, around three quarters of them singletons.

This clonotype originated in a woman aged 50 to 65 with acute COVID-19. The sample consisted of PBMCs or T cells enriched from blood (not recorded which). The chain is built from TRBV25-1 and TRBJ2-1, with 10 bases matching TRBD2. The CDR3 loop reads CASSPLAGASYNEQFF. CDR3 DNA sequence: TGTGCCAGCAGCCCTCTAGCGGGGGCCTCCTACAATGAGCAGTTCTTC.